This record covers a single T cell receptor (beta chain). Its antigen is as yet unknown. This sample stems from a study of response to subunit inactivated influenza vaccine. TCRdb recomputed calls from the RT-PCR reads with MiXCR, one row per CDR3 protein. The table records under 950,000 distinct CDR3 sequences, over 20% of them present only once. General observations from the study: Authors suggested seasonal influenza vaccinations each recruit few new T cells.

J lost 8 bases, V lost 5 bases, and 7 bases had no gene match. This CDR3 spans 14 amino acids. The chain joins TRBV12-3 or TRBV12-4 to TRBJ2-1; 9 nucleotides match TRBD2. The source is a man in his fifties who received an inactivated influenza vaccine. The sequences come from PBMCs from blood, collected about 5 days after vaccination. The CDR3 protein is CASSPRTSVDEQFF. The CDR3 region has the DNA TGTGCCAGCAGTCCTAGGACTAGCGTGGATGAGCAGTTCTTC.